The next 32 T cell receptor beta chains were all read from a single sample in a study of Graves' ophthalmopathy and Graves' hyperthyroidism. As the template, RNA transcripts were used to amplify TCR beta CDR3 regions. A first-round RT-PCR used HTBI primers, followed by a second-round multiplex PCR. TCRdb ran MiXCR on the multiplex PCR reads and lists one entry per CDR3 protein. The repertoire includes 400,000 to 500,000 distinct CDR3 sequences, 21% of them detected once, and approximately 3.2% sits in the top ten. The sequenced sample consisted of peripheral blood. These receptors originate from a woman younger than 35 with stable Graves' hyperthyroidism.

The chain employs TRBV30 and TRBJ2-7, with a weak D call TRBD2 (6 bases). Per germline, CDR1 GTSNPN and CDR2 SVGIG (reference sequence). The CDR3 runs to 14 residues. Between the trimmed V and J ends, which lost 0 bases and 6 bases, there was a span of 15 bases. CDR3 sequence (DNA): TGTGCCTGGAGTGTCAAGGGAGGATCCCTCGAGCAGTACTTC. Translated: CAWSVKGGSLEQYF.

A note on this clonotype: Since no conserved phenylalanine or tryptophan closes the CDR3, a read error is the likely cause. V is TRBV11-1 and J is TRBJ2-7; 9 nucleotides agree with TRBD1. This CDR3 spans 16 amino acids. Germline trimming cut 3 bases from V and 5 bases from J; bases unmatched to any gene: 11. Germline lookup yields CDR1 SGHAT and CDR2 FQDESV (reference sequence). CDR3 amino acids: CASSFVSGTGLDEQYY. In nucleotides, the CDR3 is TGTGCCAGCAGCTTCGTGAGTGGGACAGGGCTCGACGAGCAGTACTAC.

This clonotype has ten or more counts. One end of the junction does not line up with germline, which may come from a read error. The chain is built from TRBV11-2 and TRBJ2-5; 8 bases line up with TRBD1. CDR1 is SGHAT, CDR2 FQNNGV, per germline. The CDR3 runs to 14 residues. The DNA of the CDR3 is TGTGCCAGCAGCCTAGACAGGGGACGAGAGACCCAGTACTTC. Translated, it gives CASSLDRGRETQYF. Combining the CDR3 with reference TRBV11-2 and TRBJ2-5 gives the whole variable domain EAGVAQSPRYKIIEKRQSVAFWCNPISGHATLYWYQQILGQGPKLLIQFQNNGVVDDSQLPKDRFSAERLKGVDSTLKIQPAKLEDSAVYLCASSLDRGRETQYFGPGTRLLVL.

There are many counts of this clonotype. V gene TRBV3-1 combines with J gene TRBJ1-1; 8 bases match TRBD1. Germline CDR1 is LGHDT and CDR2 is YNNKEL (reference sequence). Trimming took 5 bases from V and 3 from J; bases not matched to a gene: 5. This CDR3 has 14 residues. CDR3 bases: TGTGCCAGCAGCTTCAGGGGGCCGGACACTGAAGCTTTCTTT. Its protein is CASSFRGPDTEAFF.

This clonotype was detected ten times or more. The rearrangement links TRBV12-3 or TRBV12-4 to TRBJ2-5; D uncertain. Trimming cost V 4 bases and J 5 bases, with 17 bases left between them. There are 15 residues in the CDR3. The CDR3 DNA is TGTGCCAGCAGTTCTGATCGTTTAGCTAGGGAGACCCAGTACTTC. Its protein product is CASSSDRLARETQYF.

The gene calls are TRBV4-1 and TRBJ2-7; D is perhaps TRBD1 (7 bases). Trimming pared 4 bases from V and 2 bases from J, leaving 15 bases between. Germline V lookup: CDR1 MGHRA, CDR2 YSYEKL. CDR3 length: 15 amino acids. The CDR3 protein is CASSRGDRTPYEQYF. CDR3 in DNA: TGCGCCAGCAGCCGGGGGGACAGAACTCCCTACGAGCAGTACTTC.

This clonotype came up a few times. The CDR3 sequence is CASSLWSATDTQYF. The CDR3 coding sequence is TGTGCCAGCAGTTTATGGTCGGCCACAGATACGCAGTATTTT. The chain carries TRBV28 and TRBJ2-3; the D is unclear. This CDR3 comprises 14 residues. CDR1 MDHEN and CDR2 SYDVKM come from the germline V gene. Between the trimmed V and J ends, which lost 0 bases and 2 bases, there was a span of 6 bases. Full variable domain (remainder filled in from reference TRBV28 and TRBJ2-3): DVKVTQSSRYLVKRTGEKVFLECVQDMDHENMFWYRQDPGLGLRLIYFSYDVKMKEKGDIPEGYSVSREKKERFSLILESASTNQTSMYLCASSLWSATDTQYFGPGTRLTVL.

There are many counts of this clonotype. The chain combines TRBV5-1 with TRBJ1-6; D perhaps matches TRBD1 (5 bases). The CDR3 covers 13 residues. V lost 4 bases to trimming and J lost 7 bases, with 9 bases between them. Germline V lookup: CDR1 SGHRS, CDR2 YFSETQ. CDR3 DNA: TGCGCCAGCAGCCCCTCAGGGAATTCACCCCTCCACTTT. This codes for CASSPSGNSPLHF.

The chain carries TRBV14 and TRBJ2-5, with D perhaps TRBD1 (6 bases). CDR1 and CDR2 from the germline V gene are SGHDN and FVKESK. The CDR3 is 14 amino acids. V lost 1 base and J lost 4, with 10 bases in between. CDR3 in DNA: TGTGCCAGCAGCCAAGTCGCAGGGGCAGAGACCCAGTACTTC. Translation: CASSQVAGAETQYF.

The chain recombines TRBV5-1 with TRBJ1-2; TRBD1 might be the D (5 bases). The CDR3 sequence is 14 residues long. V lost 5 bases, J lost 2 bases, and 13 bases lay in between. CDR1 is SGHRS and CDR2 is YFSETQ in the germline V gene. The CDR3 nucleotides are TGCGCCAGCAGAGACACAGGAGGGAACTATGGCTACACCTTC. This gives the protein CASRDTGGNYGYTF.

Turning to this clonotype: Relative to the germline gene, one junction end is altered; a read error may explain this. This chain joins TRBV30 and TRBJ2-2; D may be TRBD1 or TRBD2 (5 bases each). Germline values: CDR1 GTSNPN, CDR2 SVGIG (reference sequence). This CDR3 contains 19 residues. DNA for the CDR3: TGTGCCTGGAGTGTTGAACTCTTCTTGGTGGCAGGGAAGGCCGGGGAGCTGTGTTTT. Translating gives CAWSVELFLVAGKAGELCF.

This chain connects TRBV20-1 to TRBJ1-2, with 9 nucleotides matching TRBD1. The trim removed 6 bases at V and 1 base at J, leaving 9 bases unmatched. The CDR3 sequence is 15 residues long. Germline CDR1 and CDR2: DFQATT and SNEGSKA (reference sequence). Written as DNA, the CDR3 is TGCAGTGCAACAACGGGACAGGGAAATAACTATGGCTACACCTTC. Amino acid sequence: CSATTGQGNNYGYTF.

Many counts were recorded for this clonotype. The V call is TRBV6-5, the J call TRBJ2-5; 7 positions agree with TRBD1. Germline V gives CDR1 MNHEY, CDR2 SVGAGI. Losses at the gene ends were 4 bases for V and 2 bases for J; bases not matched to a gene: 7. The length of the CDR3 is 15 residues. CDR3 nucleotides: TGTGCCAGCAGTTCTGGCGGACAGGTTCAAGAGACCCAGTACTTC. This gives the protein CASSSGGQVQETQYF.

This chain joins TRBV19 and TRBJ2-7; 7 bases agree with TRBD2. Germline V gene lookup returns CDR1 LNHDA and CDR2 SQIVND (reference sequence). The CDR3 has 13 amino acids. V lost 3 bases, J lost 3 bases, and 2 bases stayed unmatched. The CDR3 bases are TGTGCCAGTAGTATTGGGGGGGACTACGAGCAGTACTTC. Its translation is CASSIGGDYEQYF.

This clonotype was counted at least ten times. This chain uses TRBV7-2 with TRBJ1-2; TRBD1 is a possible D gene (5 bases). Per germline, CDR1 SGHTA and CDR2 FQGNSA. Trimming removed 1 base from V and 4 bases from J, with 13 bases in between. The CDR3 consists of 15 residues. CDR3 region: CASSLVQGSGYGYTF. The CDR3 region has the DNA TGTGCCAGCAGCTTAGTGCAGGGCTCCGGCTATGGCTACACCTTC.

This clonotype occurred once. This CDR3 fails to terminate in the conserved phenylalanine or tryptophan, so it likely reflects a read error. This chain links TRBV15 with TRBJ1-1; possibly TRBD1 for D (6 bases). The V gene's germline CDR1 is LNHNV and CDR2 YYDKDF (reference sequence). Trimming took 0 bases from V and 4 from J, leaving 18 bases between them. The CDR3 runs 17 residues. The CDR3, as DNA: TGTGCCACCAGCAGAGAACAATCAGGGGTGGCATTCACTGAAGCTTTCGTT. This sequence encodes CATSREQSGVAFTEAFV.

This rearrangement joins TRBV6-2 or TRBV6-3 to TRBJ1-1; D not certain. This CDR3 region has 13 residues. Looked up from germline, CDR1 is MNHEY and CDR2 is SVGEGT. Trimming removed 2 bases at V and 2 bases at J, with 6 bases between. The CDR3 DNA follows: TGTGCCAGCAGTTACCGATTCAACACTGAAGCTTTCTTT. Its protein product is CASSYRFNTEAFF.

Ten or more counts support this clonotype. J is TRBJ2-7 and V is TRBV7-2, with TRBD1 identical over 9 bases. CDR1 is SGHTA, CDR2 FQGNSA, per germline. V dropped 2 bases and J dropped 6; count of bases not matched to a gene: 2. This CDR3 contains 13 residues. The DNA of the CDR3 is TGTGCCAGCAGCTTAAACAGGGGGCTCGAGCAGTACTTC. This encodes CASSLNRGLEQYF.

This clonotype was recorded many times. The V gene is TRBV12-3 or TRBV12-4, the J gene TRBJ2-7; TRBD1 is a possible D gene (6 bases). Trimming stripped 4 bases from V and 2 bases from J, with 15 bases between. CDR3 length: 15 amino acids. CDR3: CASSSGALAPYEQYF. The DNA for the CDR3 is TGTGCCAGCAGTTCAGGGGCCCTCGCCCCCTACGAGCAGTACTTC.

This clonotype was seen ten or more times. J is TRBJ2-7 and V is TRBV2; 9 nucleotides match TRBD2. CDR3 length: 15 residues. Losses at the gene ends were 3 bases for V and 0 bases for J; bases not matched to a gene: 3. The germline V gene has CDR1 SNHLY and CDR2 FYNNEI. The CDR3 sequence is CASSDSSGDSYEQYF. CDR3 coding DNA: TGTGCCAGCAGTGACTCTAGCGGGGACTCCTACGAGCAGTACTTC. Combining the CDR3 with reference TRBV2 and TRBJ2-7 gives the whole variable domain EPEVTQTPSHQVTQMGQEVILRCVPISNHLYFYWYRQILGQKVEFLVSFYNNEISEKSEIFDDQFSVERPDGSNFTLKIRSTKLEDSAMYFCASSDSSGDSYEQYFGPGTRLTVT.

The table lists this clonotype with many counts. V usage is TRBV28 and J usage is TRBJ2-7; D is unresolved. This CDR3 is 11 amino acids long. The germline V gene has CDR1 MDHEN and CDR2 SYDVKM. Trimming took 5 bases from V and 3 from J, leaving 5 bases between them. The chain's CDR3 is CASSTHYEQYF. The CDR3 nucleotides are TGTGCCAGCAGTACGCACTACGAGCAGTACTTC.

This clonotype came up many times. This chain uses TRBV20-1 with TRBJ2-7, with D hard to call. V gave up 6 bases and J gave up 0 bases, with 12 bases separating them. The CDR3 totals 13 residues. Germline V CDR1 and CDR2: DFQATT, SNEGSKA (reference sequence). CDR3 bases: TGCAGTGCCATTGGCCAAATCTCCTACGAGCAGTACTTC. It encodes CSAIGQISYEQYF.

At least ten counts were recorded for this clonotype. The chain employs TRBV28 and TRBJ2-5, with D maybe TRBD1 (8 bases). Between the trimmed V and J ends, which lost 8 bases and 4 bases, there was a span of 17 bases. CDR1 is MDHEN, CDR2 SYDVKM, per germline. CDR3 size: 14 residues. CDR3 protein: CASRRTGRGETQYF. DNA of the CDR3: TGTGCCAGCCGACGGACAGGGAGGGGAGAGACCCAGTACTTC.

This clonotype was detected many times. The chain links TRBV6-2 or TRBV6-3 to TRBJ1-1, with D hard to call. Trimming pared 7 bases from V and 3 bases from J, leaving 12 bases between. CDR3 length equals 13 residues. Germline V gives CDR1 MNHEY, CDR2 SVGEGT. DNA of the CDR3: TGTGCCAGCACCATCAACCGGGACACTGAAGCTTTCTTT. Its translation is CASTINRDTEAFF.

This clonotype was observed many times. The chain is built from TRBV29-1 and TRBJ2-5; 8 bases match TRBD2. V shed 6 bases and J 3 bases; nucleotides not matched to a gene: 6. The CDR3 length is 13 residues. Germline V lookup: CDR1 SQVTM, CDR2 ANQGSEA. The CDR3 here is CSVPGLVEETQYF. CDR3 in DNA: TGCAGCGTCCCGGGACTAGTGGAAGAGACCCAGTACTTC.

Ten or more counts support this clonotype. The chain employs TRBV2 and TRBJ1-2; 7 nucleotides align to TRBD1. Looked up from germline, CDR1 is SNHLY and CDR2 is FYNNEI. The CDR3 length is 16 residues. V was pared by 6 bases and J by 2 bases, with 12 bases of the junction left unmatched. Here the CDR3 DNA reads TGTGCCAGCAGCATAGATACAGGGGAATTAAACTATGGCTACACCTTC. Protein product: CASSIDTGELNYGYTF.

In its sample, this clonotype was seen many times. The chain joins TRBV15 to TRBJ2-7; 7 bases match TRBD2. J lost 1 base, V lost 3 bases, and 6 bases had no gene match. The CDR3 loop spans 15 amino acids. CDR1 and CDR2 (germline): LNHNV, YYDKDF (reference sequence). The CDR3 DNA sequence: TGTGCCACCAGCAGGGGCGGGAGCGGGTCCTACGAGCAGTACTTC. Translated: CATSRGGSGSYEQYF.

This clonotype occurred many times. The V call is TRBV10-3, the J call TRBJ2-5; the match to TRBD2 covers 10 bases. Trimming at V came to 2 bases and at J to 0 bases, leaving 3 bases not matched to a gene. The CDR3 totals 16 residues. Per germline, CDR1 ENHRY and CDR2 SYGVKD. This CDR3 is CAISEGAGGYQETQYF. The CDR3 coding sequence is TGTGCCATCAGTGAGGGAGCGGGAGGGTACCAAGAGACCCAGTACTTC.

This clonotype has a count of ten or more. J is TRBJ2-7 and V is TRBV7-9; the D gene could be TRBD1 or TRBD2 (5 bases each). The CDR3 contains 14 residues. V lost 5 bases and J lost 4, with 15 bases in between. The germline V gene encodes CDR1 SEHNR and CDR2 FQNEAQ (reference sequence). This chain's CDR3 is CASSPLTGRYEQYF. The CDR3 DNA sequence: TGTGCCAGCAGCCCCCTCACGGGGCGATACGAGCAGTACTTC. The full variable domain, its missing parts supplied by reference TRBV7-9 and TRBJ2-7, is DTGVSQNPRHKITKRGQNVTFRCDPISEHNRLYWYRQTLGQGPEFLTYFQNEAQLEKSRLLSDRFSAERPKGSFSTLEIQRTEQGDSAMYLCASSPLTGRYEQYFGPGTRLTVT.

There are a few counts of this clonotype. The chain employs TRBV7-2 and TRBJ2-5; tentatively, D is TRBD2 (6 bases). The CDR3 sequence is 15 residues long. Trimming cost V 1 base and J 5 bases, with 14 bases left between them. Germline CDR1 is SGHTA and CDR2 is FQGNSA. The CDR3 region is CASSLVWDGGETQYF. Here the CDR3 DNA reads TGTGCCAGCAGCTTAGTATGGGACGGAGGGGAGACCCAGTACTTC.

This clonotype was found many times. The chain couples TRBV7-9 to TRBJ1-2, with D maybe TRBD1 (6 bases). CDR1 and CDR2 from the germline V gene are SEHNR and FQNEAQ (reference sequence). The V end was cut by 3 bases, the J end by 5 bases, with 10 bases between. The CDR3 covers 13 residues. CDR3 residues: CASSFSGEYGYTF. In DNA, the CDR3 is TGTGCCAGCAGCTTCTCAGGGGAATATGGCTACACCTTC.

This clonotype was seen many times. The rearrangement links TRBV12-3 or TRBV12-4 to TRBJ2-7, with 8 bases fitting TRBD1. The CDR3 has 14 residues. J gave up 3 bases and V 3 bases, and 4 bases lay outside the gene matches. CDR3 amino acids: CASSLGQAYYEQYF. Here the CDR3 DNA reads TGTGCCAGCAGTTTGGGACAGGCCTACTACGAGCAGTACTTC.